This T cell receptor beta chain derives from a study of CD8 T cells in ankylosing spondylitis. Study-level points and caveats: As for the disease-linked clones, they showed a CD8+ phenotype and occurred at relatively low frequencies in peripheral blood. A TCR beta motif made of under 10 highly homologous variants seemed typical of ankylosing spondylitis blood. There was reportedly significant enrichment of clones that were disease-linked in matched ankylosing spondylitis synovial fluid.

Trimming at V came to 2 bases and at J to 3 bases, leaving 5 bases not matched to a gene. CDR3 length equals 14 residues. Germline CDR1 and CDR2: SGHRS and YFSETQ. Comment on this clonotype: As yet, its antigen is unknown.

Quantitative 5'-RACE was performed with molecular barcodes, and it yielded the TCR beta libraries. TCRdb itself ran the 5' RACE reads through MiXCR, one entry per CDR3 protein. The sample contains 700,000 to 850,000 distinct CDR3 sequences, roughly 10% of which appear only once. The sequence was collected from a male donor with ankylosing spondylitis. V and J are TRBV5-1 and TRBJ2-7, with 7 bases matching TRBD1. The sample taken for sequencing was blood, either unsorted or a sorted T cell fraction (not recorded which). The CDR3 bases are TGCGCCAGCAGCTTATGGGACAGAAACTACGAGCAGTACTTC. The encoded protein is CASSLWDRNYEQYF.